One sample yielded the 21 T cell receptor beta chains listed below, sequenced in a study of PD-1 blockade in classical Hodgkin lymphoma (dated by TCRdb to about 2020). Receptor libraries were prepared by the immunoSEQ multiplex PCR assay. In its TCRdb copy, this immuneACCESS table keeps in-frame sequences only and misses some clones. Where compared with another copy, unresolved V genes explain less than half of these, and the others have no known cause. This sample has over 9,000 clones in its table, and 80% to 85% of those were observed once. Together, the top ten hold about 1.5% of the sample. This specimen's time point label, interpreted: cycle 4 day 1 (C4D1), after 6 weeks of nivolumab. All trial patients had relapsed after autologous stem cell transplantation, with cohorts A, B and C differing in prior brentuximab vedotin exposure. A Miltenyi CD4+ T cell isolation kit was used for magnetic negative selection to purify CD4+ T cells from thawed PBMCs.

This specimen was CD4+ T cells from blood, taken before the fourth cycle of nivolumab. These receptors came from a human donor with classical Hodgkin lymphoma.

This chain connects TRBV7-9 to TRBJ2-5; D gene ambiguous. The germline gives CDR1 SEHNR, CDR2 FQNEAQ (reference sequence). V lost 5 bases to trimming and J lost 0 bases, with 19 bases between them. The CDR3 is made up of 17 amino acids. DNA of the CDR3: TGTGCCAGCAGCCGGTTTCCCGTAGGTCGGAACCAAGAGACCCAGTACTTC. This gives the protein CASSRFPVGRNQETQYF.

V usage is TRBV25-1 and J usage is TRBJ1-1; TRBD1 is a possible D gene (5 bases). Germline loops: CDR1 MGHDK, CDR2 SYGVNS. The CDR3 is 18 amino acids. The V end lost 3 bases, the J end lost 5 bases, and 25 bases lay between the germline ends. DNA for the CDR3: TGTGCCAGCAGTGAGTGGGGTAACCAGGGTAACATGGGAACTGAAGCTTTCTTT. Translating it yields CASSEWGNQGNMGTEAFF.

The gene calls are TRBV27 and TRBJ2-3; 9 nucleotides align to TRBD2. CDR3 length equals 17 residues. From germline, CDR1 is MNHEY and CDR2 SMNVEV (reference sequence). V lost 5 bases and J lost 2; bases outside the gene matches: 11. CDR3 coding DNA: TGTGCCAGCAGTCGCGCAGGTAGCGGGGGTTTCACAGATACGCAGTATTTT. This codes for CASSRAGSGGFTDTQYF.

The chain couples TRBV6-5 to TRBJ2-7, with 7 bases matching TRBD2. The germline V gene encodes CDR1 MNHEY and CDR2 SVGAGI. The CDR3 consists of 14 residues. V was clipped by 2 bases and J by 0 bases; unmatched bases: 1. This CDR3 reads CASSYRTSSYEQYF. The CDR3, as DNA: TGTGCCAGCAGTTACAGGACTAGCTCCTACGAGCAGTACTTC.

This chain links TRBV10-3 with TRBJ2-7; D may be TRBD1 or TRBD2 (6 bases each). Germline CDR1 ENHRY, CDR2 SYGVKD. V was cut by 3 bases and J by 1 base, with 19 bases left in between. The CDR3 contains 17 residues. CDR3 coding DNA: TGTGCCATCAGTGAAGGGAGTTGGGGGGACATTTCCTACGAGCAGTACTTC. As protein: CAISEGSWGDISYEQYF.

The table lists this clone with a count of one. The chain uses TRBV10-3 and TRBJ2-7; D not certain. The germline CDR1 and CDR2 sequences are ENHRY and SYGVKD. The V end lost 4 bases, the J end lost 2 bases, and 6 bases lay between the germline ends. The length of the CDR3 is 12 residues. The CDR3, as DNA: TGTGCCATCAGTGTGGCAGCCTACGAGCAGTACTTC. Amino acid sequence: CAISVAAYEQYF.

The V call is TRBV6-5, the J call TRBJ2-7; 8 bases map to TRBD1. The germline V gene has CDR1 MNHEY and CDR2 SVGAGI. Germline trimming cut 6 bases from V and 4 bases from J; bases unmatched to any gene: 11. CDR3 length equals 15 residues. As DNA, the CDR3 is TGTGCCAGCAGCAAACTACAGGGGGTAGAGTACGAGCAGTACTTC. Residues: CASSKLQGVEYEQYF.

This clone appeared a single time. CDR3: CASSKTGTGGTSFF. The CDR3 bases are TGTGCCAGCAGCAAAACCGGGACAGGGGGCACATCTTTCTTT. The gene calls are TRBV7-8 and TRBJ1-1; TRBD1 matches 12 bases. V lost 5 bases, J lost 12 bases, and 10 bases stayed unmatched. Per the germline V gene, CDR1 is SGHVS and CDR2 is FQNEAQ. The CDR3 is 14 amino acids.

The gene calls are TRBV5-1 and TRBJ2-1, with 13 nucleotides matching TRBD2. J gave up 0 bases and V 4 bases, and 7 bases lay outside the gene matches. This CDR3 is 18 amino acids long. Per the germline V gene, CDR1 is SGHRS and CDR2 is YFSETQ. For the CDR3, the DNA is TGCGCCAGCAGCCTCGGGACTAGCGGGAAGAGCTCCTACAATGAGCAGTTCTTC. Its translation is CASSLGTSGKSSYNEQFF.

The chain carries TRBV2 and TRBJ1-6, with D possibly matching TRBD1 (5 bases). V shed 5 bases and J shed 12 bases, with 11 bases lying between them. The CDR3 has 12 amino acids. Germline V gives CDR1 SNHLY, CDR2 FYNNEI. CDR3 coding DNA: TGTGCCAGCAGTACAGAGGGGAGACCCCTCCACTTT. This sequence encodes CASSTEGRPLHF.

This clone qualifies as medium-sized. At one of its ends the junction is not consistent with the germline gene, which may arise from a read error. The chain links TRBV29-1 to TRBJ1-1, with 7 bases aligning to TRBD1. The CDR3 is 14 residues long. The germline gives CDR1 SQVTM, CDR2 ANQGSEA. DNA for the CDR3: TGCAGCGTCGAAGGGACAGCCCCTGGGACTGAAGCTTTCTTT. Encoded protein: CSVEGTAPGTEAFF. The full variable domain, in which reference TRBV29-1 and TRBJ1-1 provide the parts outside the CDR3, is SAVISQKPSRDICQRGTSLTIQCQVDSQVTMMFWYRQQPGQSLTLIATANQGSEATYESGFVIDKFPISRPNLTFSTLTVSNMSPEDSSIYLCSVEGTAPGTEAFFGQGTRLTVV.

The rearrangement joins TRBV28 to TRBJ1-5; D perhaps matches TRBD1 (5 bases). Trimming removed 6 bases at V and 2 bases at J, with 23 bases between. The CDR3 length is 18 residues. Germline values: CDR1 MDHEN, CDR2 SYDVKM. The CDR3 region is CASSPRWYGTGGNQPQHF. The CDR3 region has the DNA TGTGCCAGCAGCCCTCGCTGGTACGGGACCGGAGGCAATCAGCCCCAGCATTTT.

J is TRBJ2-1 and V is TRBV20-1; no firm D call. Germline loops: CDR1 DFQATT, CDR2 SNEGSKA (reference sequence). Trimming stripped 6 bases from V and 5 bases from J, with 8 bases between. CDR3 length: 11 amino acids. In DNA, the CDR3 is TGCAGTGCCGCCCGAAACAATGAGCAGTTCTTC. The encoded protein is CSAARNNEQFF.

This chain uses TRBV5-1 with TRBJ1-3; D gene uncertain. Germline V gene data show CDR1 as SGHRS and CDR2 as YFSETQ. There are 16 residues in the CDR3. V was cut by 0 bases and J by 0 bases, with 10 bases left in between. In DNA form, the CDR3 reads TGCGCCAGCAGCTTGGGGCAGCCGAGCTCTGGAAACACCATATATTTT. It yields the protein CASSLGQPSSGNTIYF. Full variable domain (missing parts from reference TRBV5-1 and TRBJ1-3): KAGVTQTPRYLIKTRGQQVTLSCSPISGHRSVSWYQQTPGQGLQFLFEYFSETQRNKGNFPGRFSGRQFSNSRSEMNVSTLELGDSALYLCASSLGQPSSGNTIYFGEGSWLTVV.

The V gene is TRBV30, the J gene TRBJ1-5; D remains ambiguous. The V gene lost 2 bases and the J gene lost 2 bases, with 13 bases spanning the gap. Germline CDR1 is GTSNPN and CDR2 is SVGIG (reference sequence). The CDR3 is 15 residues long. The CDR3 DNA sequence: TGTGCCTGGAGTAGTGGGTCGGATGGCAATCAGCCCCAGCATTTT. It codes for CAWSSGSDGNQPQHF.

The chain has TRBV10-3 and TRBJ1-1, with D maybe TRBD1 (6 bases). CDR3 length: 13 residues. Trimming cost V 8 bases and J 4 bases, with 14 bases left between them. Looked up from germline, CDR1 is ENHRY and CDR2 is SYGVKD. The CDR3, as DNA: TGTGCCATCGGACGGGACATGCCCACTGAAGCTTTCTTT. Encoded protein: CAIGRDMPTEAFF.

This chain connects TRBV6-5 to TRBJ2-3; tentative D call: TRBD2 (5 bases). The CDR3 sequence is 15 residues long. CDR1 is MNHEY and CDR2 is SVGAGI in the germline V gene. Trimming took 5 bases from V and 0 from J, leaving 12 bases between them. CDR3: CASSNRLPSTDTQYF. The CDR3 DNA follows: TGTGCCAGCAGTAATCGACTACCGAGCACAGATACGCAGTATTTT.

V is TRBV5-1 and J is TRBJ2-2, with D tentatively TRBD2 (6 bases). CDR3 length: 19 residues. V shed 1 base and J shed 5 bases, with 24 bases lying between them. Per the germline V gene, CDR1 is SGHRS and CDR2 is YFSETQ. Written as DNA, the CDR3 is TGCGCCAGCAGCTTGAAGGATGAAGGGAAGTACGGGAGAACCGGGGAGCTGTTTTTT. Translated, it gives CASSLKDEGKYGRTGELFF.

The chain is built from TRBV7-2 and TRBJ1-5; unclear D gene. The CDR3 is 15 amino acids. Looked up from germline, CDR1 is SGHTA and CDR2 is FQGNSA. The V end lost 2 bases, the J end lost 4 bases, and 12 bases lay between the germline ends. The CDR3 region is CASSLSAGLNQPQHF. For the CDR3, the DNA is TGTGCCAGCAGCTTATCGGCAGGATTAAATCAGCCCCAGCATTTT.

This rearrangement joins TRBV6-5 to TRBJ2-1, with a weak D call TRBD1 (6 bases). Germline lookup yields CDR1 MNHEY and CDR2 SVGAGI. With 6 bases removed from V and 9 bases from J, the gap between germline ends came to 15 bases. This CDR3 is built from 13 residues. CDR3 DNA sequence: TGTGCCAGCAGCAGAGACAGGCTCGGTGAGCAGTTCTTC. Its translation is CASSRDRLGEQFF.

The gene calls are TRBV11-2 and TRBJ2-7; no reliable D call. V dropped 1 base and J dropped 0 bases, with 7 bases sitting between them. The CDR3 totals 14 residues. Germline CDR1 SGHAT, CDR2 FQNNGV. DNA of the CDR3: TGTGCCAGCAGCTTAGCCGGATACTCCTACGAGCAGTACTTC. Its translation: CASSLAGYSYEQYF.